This T cell receptor (beta chain) emerged from a study of shared clonotypes between healthy human individuals. This clone was seen more than once but under ten times. The antigen is not known. Trimming removed 2 bases from V and 5 bases from J, with 3 bases in between. This CDR3 spans 12 amino acids. Germline CDR1 reads MNHEY; CDR2 reads SMNVEV (reference sequence). Study-wide results and caveats: Clonotype sharing across donors was expected to vary with sequencing depth.

Assay used: immunoSEQ multiplex PCR; TCRdb lists only in-frame clones, some missing. The sample records around 370,000 clones, around 96% being singletons. The chain carries TRBV27 and TRBJ2-2, with D unclear. The TCR originated in a man between 25 and 39 years old in good health. The sample taken for sequencing was memory CD8+ T cells sorted from blood. The sample's subset: CD45RO+ cells pooled with CCR7-negative TemRA cells. The CDR3 DNA follows: TGTGCCAGCAGTTTACCTACCGGGGAGCTGTTTTTT. It translates to CASSLPTGELFF.